This paragraph covers one T cell receptor (beta chain) sequence. Its target is unknown. This entry is derived from a study of T-cell memory formation after mild COVID-19. Across the whole study: Clusters were largely donor specific. Study findings and constraints: Memory cells collected pre-infection included some clones that later responded, suggesting cross-reactive memory joined.

MiXCR, applied by TCRdb to the 5' RACE reads, yields one record per CDR3 protein. The table records some 450,000 distinct CDR3 sequences, 20% of them present only once. This CDR3 has 15 residues. With V trimmed by 1 base and J by 8 bases, 6 bases remained unmatched. Germline CDR1 LGHNA, CDR2 YSLEER. Sequences were obtained from PBMCs or a T cell subset sorted from them (not recorded which). The sequence came from an adult woman who had mild COVID-19 (a few samples of this study predate the infection). Cell type and time point are not known. The rearrangement links TRBV4-3 to TRBJ2-2, with TRBD2 matching over 8 bases. Here the CDR3 DNA reads TGCGCCAGCAGCCAAGGTAGCGGGATAGCAGGGGAGCTGTTTTTT. This sequence encodes CASSQGSGIAGELFF.